This T cell receptor (beta chain) was sequenced during a study of T cells of healthy individuals (dated by TCRdb to between 2017 and 2018). Taken from the germline V gene, the CDR1 and CDR2 loops are SGHTA and FQGNSA. The germline V end is reduced by 3 bases and the J end by 5 bases; junction bases left unmatched: 13. The CDR3 measures 17 amino acids from cysteine to phenylalanine. The only DNA kept is the CDR3, 51 bases in frame from the first base. This clonotype has at least ten counts. What this receptor recognizes is not known. Base qualities are not at hand, and no much larger clone is one base apart. The library was prepared using 5' RACE. The data were produced on an Illumina MiSeq. The public sequencing data were trimmed at Q25 with fastp and processed into clonotypes with MiXCR by TCRdb, which kept only in-frame beta chains. CDR3 protein sequences are deduplicated, and each keeps its most common genes and DNA. Counted in this sample were about 53,000 distinct CDR3 sequences; approximately 14% of them appeared once. The ten largest clones take up around 15% of the sample.

The receptor was derived from a human donor in good health. The sequence joins TRBV7-2 to TRBJ2-7, and TRBD1 aligns with 10 junction nucleotides. The CDR3 corresponds to CASSFIPGQGFGDEQYF. The DNA is TGTGCCAGCAGCTTCATTCCGGGACAGGGGTTTGGGGACGAGCAGTACTTC.